This T cell receptor (beta chain) derives from a study of T cell responses to AZD1222 COVID-19 vaccine. Study-level information: Pooling of second doses given at about 4 or about 12 weeks was done. Study observations and caveats: Baseline seropositivity characterized only 5 to 7 AZD1222 recipients. Donors in the cohort were predominantly white British and more often female, and clonal diversity was possibly underestimated. Breadth and depth of Spike-specific TCRs rose after two AZD1222 doses.

This clone came up a few times. Its cognate antigen is unknown. Here immunoSEQ multiplex PCR was the method, and the copy in TCRdb shows in-frame clones only, minus some. Among approximately 88,000 clones listed, 70% to 85% were seen once. Per the germline V gene, CDR1 is KGHSH and CDR2 is LQKENI. This CDR3 region has 15 residues. V lost 3 bases to trimming and J lost 7 bases, with 16 bases between them. The source material was peripheral blood, sampled on day 0 of AZD1222 vaccination. The V gene is TRBV18, the J gene TRBJ2-1, with a possible D match to TRBD2 (6 bases). This sequence originates from an adult in good health. This chain's CDR3 is CASSPLTEGGNEQFF. CDR3 sequence (DNA): TGTGCCAGCTCACCTCTAACGGAGGGTGGGAATGAGCAGTTCTTC.